These T cell receptor beta chains were read from a single sample in a study of human T cells and chemical hapten exposure. Each CDR3 protein gets one entry after TCRdb re-called the RACE reads with MiXCR. The sample yields approximately 92,000 distinct CDR3 sequences, over 10% seen once. The starting material was whole blood, obtained in connection with sensitization to the hapten diphenylcyclopropenone (DPC). The origin of the receptors is a woman between 40 and 55 years old with alopecia areata. Some clones in this sample may be carry-over from other donors' samples. Each CDR3 is given with its conserved first and last residue. D genes are given only for firm matches. The size of a clone is reported for some rows only, either as once, few or many, or as a class for expanded clones.

d_gene: TRBD2
v_gene: TRBV11-3
j_gene: TRBJ2-7
abundance: .
CDR3aa: CASSLTSGASEQYF
CDR3nt: TGTGCCAGCAGCTTGACTAGCGGGGCCTCCGAGCAGTACTTC

d_gene: .
v_gene: TRBV7-2
j_gene: TRBJ2-1
abundance: .
CDR3aa: CASRSLVAAPEQFF
CDR3nt: TGTGCCAGCAGATCACTAGTGGCGGCGCCTGAGCAGTTCTTC

d_gene: .
v_gene: TRBV9
j_gene: TRBJ2-3
abundance: many
CDR3aa: CASSPRASTGTDTQYF
CDR3nt: TGTGCCAGCAGCCCCAGGGCTAGTACCGGAACGGATACGCAGTATTTT

d_gene: TRBD2
v_gene: TRBV12-5
j_gene: TRBJ2-1
abundance: few
CDR3aa: CASGPTAGGRNEQFF
CDR3nt: TGTGCTAGTGGCCCCACAGCGGGAGGGCGGAATGAGCAGTTCTTC

d_gene: TRBD2
v_gene: TRBV5-6
j_gene: TRBJ2-4
abundance: many
CDR3aa: CASSLVATSVGIQYF
CDR3nt: TGTGCCAGCAGCTTGGTGGCGACTAGCGTGGGCATTCAGTACTTC

d_gene: TRBD1
v_gene: TRBV11-2
j_gene: TRBJ1-1
abundance: .
CDR3aa: CASSSQQGFTEAFF
CDR3nt: TGTGCCAGCAGCTCCCAACAGGGGTTCACTGAAGCTTTCTTT

d_gene: .
v_gene: TRBV29-1
j_gene: TRBJ1-2
abundance: many
CDR3aa: CSVEDLQARYGYTF
CDR3nt: TGCAGCGTTGAAGATCTCCAGGCGCGATATGGCTACACCTTC

d_gene: .
v_gene: TRBV29-1
j_gene: TRBJ2-3
abundance: many
CDR3aa: CSTRTSGTSTDTQYF
CDR3nt: TGCAGCACGAGAACAAGCGGTACTAGCACAGATACGCAGTATTTT

d_gene: .
v_gene: TRBV2
j_gene: TRBJ1-1
abundance: .
CDR3aa: CASRYWDGNTEAFF
CDR3nt: TGTGCCAGCAGGTATTGGGACGGGAACACTGAAGCTTTCTTT

d_gene: TRBD1
v_gene: TRBV29-1
j_gene: TRBJ2-7
abundance: .
CDR3aa: CSVEPQGAHEQYF
CDR3nt: TGCAGCGTTGAGCCACAGGGGGCCCACGAGCAGTACTTC

d_gene: TRBD2
v_gene: TRBV20-1
j_gene: TRBJ2-1
abundance: many
CDR3aa: CRPGTSGVYNEQFF
CDR3nt: TGCAGGCCCGGGACTAGCGGGGTTTACAATGAGCAGTTCTTC

d_gene: .
v_gene: TRBV7-8
j_gene: TRBJ1-2
abundance: .
CDR3aa: CASSPMNNYGYTF
CDR3nt: TGTGCCAGCAGCCCTATGAATAACTATGGCTACACCTTC

d_gene: .
v_gene: TRBV20-1
j_gene: TRBJ1-5
abundance: .
CDR3aa: CSARFAGGNQPQHF
CDR3nt: TGCAGTGCTAGGTTCGCGGGGGGAAATCAGCCCCAGCATTTT

d_gene: .
v_gene: TRBV20-1
j_gene: TRBJ2-5
abundance: few
CDR3aa: CSATKTLRDFQETQYF
CDR3nt: TGCAGTGCTACCAAGACACTACGGGACTTCCAAGAGACCCAGTACTTC

d_gene: TRBD2
v_gene: TRBV28
j_gene: TRBJ2-3
abundance: many
CDR3aa: CASSRTSGGTDTQYF
CDR3nt: TGTGCCAGCAGTCGGACTAGCGGGGGCACAGATACGCAGTATTTT

d_gene: .
v_gene: TRBV12-3/TRBV12-4
j_gene: TRBJ2-2
abundance: .
CDR3aa: CASSFPRTVPNTGELFF
CDR3nt: TGTGCCAGCAGTTTCCCCAGGACCGTTCCGAACACCGGGGAGCTGTTTTTT

d_gene: TRBD2
v_gene: TRBV20-1
j_gene: TRBJ2-3
abundance: many
CDR3aa: CSASRRERGTDTQYF
CDR3nt: TGCAGTGCTAGCCGGCGGGAGAGGGGCACAGATACGCAGTATTTT

d_gene: .
v_gene: TRBV20-1
j_gene: TRBJ1-6
abundance: many
CDR3aa: CSARDRDGNNSPLHF
CDR3nt: TGCAGTGCTAGAGATCGCGACGGAAATAATTCACCCCTCCACTTT

d_gene: .
v_gene: TRBV7-2
j_gene: TRBJ2-3
abundance: few
CDR3aa: CASSRGSSTDTQYF
CDR3nt: TGTGCCAGCAGCCGGGGCTCTAGCACAGATACGCAGTATTTT

d_gene: .
v_gene: TRBV7-2
j_gene: TRBJ2-5
abundance: few
CDR3aa: CASSEPVRRKTQYF
CDR3nt: TGTGCCAGCAGCGAGCCAGTCAGGAGAAAGACCCAGTACTTC

d_gene: .
v_gene: TRBV10-1
j_gene: TRBJ1-1
abundance: .
CDR3aa: CASSESTGNTEAFF
CDR3nt: TGCGCCAGCAGTGAGTCGACAGGGAACACTGAAGCTTTCTTT

d_gene: .
v_gene: TRBV29-1
j_gene: TRBJ2-7
abundance: few
CDR3aa: CSARGGVAYEQYF
CDR3nt: TGCAGCGCCCGGGGCGGGGTAGCCTACGAGCAGTACTTC

d_gene: TRBD1
v_gene: TRBV15
j_gene: TRBJ2-7
abundance: many
CDR3aa: CATSGPGQANEQYF
CDR3nt: TGTGCCACCAGCGGACCGGGACAGGCTAACGAGCAGTACTTC

d_gene: .
v_gene: TRBV9
j_gene: TRBJ2-1
abundance: few
CDR3aa: CASSVALGNEQFF
CDR3nt: TGTGCCAGCAGCGTAGCACTCGGGAATGAGCAGTTCTTC

d_gene: .
v_gene: TRBV7-9
j_gene: TRBJ2-7
abundance: many
CDR3aa: CASSLVEPYEQYF
CDR3nt: TGTGCCAGCAGCTTAGTAGAGCCCTACGAGCAGTACTTC

d_gene: .
v_gene: TRBV30
j_gene: TRBJ2-1
abundance: few
CDR3aa: CAWSAQGGVSYNEQFF
CDR3nt: TGTGCCTGGAGTGCCCAAGGGGGGGTTTCCTACAATGAGCAGTTCTTC

d_gene: .
v_gene: TRBV7-2
j_gene: TRBJ2-7
abundance: .
CDR3aa: CASSQTSTYEQYF
CDR3nt: TGTGCCAGCAGCCAGACTTCCACCTACGAGCAGTACTTC

d_gene: .
v_gene: TRBV12-3/TRBV12-4
j_gene: TRBJ1-3
abundance: .
CDR3aa: CASSSRRGAASGNTIYF
CDR3nt: TGTGCCAGCAGTTCCCGCCGGGGGGCCGCTTCTGGAAACACCATATATTTT

d_gene: .
v_gene: TRBV6-2/TRBV6-3
j_gene: TRBJ2-3
abundance: .
CDR3aa: CASSYPGFSTDTQYF
CDR3nt: TGTGCCAGCAGTTACCCGGGTTTTAGCACAGATACGCAGTATTTT

d_gene: TRBD2
v_gene: TRBV20-1
j_gene: TRBJ2-5
abundance: many
CDR3aa: CSAEPPLAGQQETQYF
CDR3nt: TGCAGTGCGGAACCTCCACTAGCGGGGCAACAAGAGACCCAGTACTTC

d_gene: TRBD1
v_gene: TRBV30
j_gene: TRBJ2-2
abundance: few
CDR3aa: CAWHTGVPNTGELFF
CDR3nt: TGTGCCTGGCATACAGGGGTCCCGAACACCGGGGAGCTGTTTTTT